The clone carrying this T cell receptor (beta chain) was detected many times. The data were obtained in a study of human T cells and chemical hapten exposure. Study summary: An area of 2 cm by approximately 2 cm on upper inner arm skin received 2% DPC for sensitization.

The CDR3 consists of 14 residues. Per germline, CDR1 MDHEN and CDR2 SYDVKM. V was shortened by 2 bases and J by 5 bases, with 12 bases between the two germline ends. TCRdb redid the calling of the RACE reads with MiXCR, one entry per CDR3 protein. In the table there are some 41,000 distinct CDR3 sequences, 3% to 4% of which are singletons. Documented time point: patch test 1, 2 weeks after DPC sensitization. Treatment here: therapeutic diphenylcyclopropenone sensitization with weekly scalp DPC. Unfractionated whole blood served as the source for total RNA extraction. The chain joins TRBV28 to TRBJ2-5; possibly TRBD1 for D (5 bases). The sequences come from whole blood, collected in connection with sensitization to the hapten diphenylcyclopropenone (DPC). The TCR sequence derives from a man aged 45 to 65 with alopecia areata. Some clones in this sample may be carry-over from other donors' samples. CDR3 sequence: CASSLRSGIETQYF. CDR3 nucleotide sequence: TGTGCCAGCAGTTTAAGGTCAGGGATTGAGACCCAGTACTTC.